This T cell receptor (beta chain) was observed in a study of T cell responses to AZD1222 COVID-19 vaccine. Clones were read by immunoSEQ multiplex PCR, and TCRdb kept only the in-frame ones, dropping some. The profile shows some 95,000 clones, approximately 88% of them singletons. Second doses at about 4 or about 12 weeks were pooled. Study-wide findings and caveats: Just a handful of people given AZD1222 tested seropositive at baseline. Mapped onto spike, vaccine-associated CD4 TCRs spanned it and were dominant at 160-218 and 743-854.

In the case of this clone: The antigen remains undetermined.

The ends were cut back, 4 bases at V and 5 bases at J, with 11 bases in the middle. CDR3 size: 12 residues. Germline CDR1 and CDR2: GTSNPN and SVGIG (reference sequence). The chain employs TRBV30 and TRBJ1-1; tentatively, D is TRBD1 (5 bases). This receptor was obtained from an adult who received the AZD1222 COVID-19 vaccine. The sequencing here drew on peripheral blood, taken 28 days after the second AZD1222 dose. The CDR3 protein is CAWMFGGTEAFF. CDR3 bases: TGTGCCTGGATGTTTGGGGGGACTGAAGCTTTCTTT.